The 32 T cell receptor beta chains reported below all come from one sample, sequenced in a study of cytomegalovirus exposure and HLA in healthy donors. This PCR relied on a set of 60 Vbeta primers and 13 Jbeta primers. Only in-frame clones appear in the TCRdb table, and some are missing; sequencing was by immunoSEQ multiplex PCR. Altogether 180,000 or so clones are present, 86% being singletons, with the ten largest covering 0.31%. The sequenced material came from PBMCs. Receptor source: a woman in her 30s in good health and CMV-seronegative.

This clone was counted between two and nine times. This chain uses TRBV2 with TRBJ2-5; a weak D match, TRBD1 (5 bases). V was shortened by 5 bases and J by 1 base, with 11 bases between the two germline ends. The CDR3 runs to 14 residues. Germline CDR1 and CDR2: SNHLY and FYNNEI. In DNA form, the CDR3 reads TGTGCCAGCAGTCGAACAGGAGCCCAAGAGACCCAGTACTTC. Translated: CASSRTGAQETQYF.

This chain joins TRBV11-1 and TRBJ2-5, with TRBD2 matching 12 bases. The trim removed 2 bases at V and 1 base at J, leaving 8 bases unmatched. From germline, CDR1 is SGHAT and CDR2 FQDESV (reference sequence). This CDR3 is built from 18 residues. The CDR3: CASSLRPSGGVFQETQYF. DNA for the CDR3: TGTGCCAGCAGCTTAAGGCCTAGCGGGGGGGTTTTCCAAGAGACCCAGTACTTC.

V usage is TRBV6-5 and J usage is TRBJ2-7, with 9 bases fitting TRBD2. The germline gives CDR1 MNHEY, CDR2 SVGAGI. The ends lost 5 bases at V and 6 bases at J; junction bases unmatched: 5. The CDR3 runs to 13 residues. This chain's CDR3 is CASSPRLAVEQYF. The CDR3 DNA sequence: TGTGCCAGCAGTCCCCGACTAGCGGTCGAGCAGTACTTC.

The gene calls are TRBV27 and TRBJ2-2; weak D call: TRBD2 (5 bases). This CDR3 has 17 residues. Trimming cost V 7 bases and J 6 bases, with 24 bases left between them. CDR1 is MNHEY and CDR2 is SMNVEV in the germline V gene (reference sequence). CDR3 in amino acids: CASTSYLGRSGAGELFF. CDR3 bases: TGTGCCAGCACTTCCTACCTTGGCCGATCCGGGGCCGGGGAGCTGTTTTTT.

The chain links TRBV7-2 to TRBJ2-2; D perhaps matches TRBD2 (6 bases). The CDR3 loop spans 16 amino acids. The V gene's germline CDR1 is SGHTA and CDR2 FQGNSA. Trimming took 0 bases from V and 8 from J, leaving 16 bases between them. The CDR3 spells CASSLAWRVGIGELFF. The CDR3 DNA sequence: TGTGCCAGCAGCTTAGCGTGGAGGGTAGGGATAGGGGAGCTGTTTTTT.

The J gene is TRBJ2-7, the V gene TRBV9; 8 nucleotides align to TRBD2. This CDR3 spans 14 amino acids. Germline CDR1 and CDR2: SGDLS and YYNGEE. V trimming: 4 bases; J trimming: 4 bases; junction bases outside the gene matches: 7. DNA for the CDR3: TGTGCCAGCAGCCCCGTCGGGGGGGAATACGAGCAGTACTTC. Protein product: CASSPVGGEYEQYF.

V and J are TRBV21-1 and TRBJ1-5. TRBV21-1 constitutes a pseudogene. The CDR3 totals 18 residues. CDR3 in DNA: TGTGCCAGCACCTTTACCCGGACGGGGTCGAATAGCAATCAGCCCCAGCATTTT. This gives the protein CASTFTRTGSNSNQPQHF.

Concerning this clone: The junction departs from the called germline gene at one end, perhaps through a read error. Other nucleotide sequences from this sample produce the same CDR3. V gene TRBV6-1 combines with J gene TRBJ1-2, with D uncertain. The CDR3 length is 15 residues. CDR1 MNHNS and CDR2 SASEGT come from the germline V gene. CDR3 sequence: CVSSRSRGINYGYTF. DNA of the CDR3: TGTGTCAGCAGTCGCTCCCGGGGTATCAACTATGGCTACACCTTC.

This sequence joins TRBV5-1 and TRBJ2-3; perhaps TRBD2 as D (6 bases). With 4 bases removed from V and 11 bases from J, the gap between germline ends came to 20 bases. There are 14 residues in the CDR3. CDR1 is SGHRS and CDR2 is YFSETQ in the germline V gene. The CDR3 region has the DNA TGCGCCAGCAGCCCTTCGGCCCTCGGGGGTGGGCAGTATTTT. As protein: CASSPSALGGGQYF.

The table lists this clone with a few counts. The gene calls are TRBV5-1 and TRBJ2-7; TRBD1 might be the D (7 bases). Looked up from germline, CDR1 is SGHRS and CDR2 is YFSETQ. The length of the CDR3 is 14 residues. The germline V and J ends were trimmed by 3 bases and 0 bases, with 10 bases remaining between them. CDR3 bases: TGCGCCAGCAGCTCGGGGGACAGCTCCTACGAGCAGTACTTC. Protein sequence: CASSSGDSSYEQYF.

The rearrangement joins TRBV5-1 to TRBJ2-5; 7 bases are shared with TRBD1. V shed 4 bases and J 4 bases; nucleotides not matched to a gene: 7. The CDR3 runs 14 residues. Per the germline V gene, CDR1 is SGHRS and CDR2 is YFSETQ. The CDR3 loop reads CASSPVGQLETQYF. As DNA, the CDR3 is TGCGCCAGCAGCCCTGTGGGACAGTTAGAGACCCAGTACTTC.

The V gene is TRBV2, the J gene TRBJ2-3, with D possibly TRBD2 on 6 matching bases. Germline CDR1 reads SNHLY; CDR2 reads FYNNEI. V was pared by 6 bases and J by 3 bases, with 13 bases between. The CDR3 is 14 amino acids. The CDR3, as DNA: TGTGCCAGCAGGGTGACGGAGGGGACAGATACGCAGTATTTT. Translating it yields CASRVTEGTDTQYF.

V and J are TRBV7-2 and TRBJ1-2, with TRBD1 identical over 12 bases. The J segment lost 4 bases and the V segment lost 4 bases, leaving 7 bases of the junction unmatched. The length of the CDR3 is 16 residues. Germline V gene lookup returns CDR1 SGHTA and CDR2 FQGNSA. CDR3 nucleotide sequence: TGTGCCAGCAGCTCAAGCCGGGACAGGGGGCTCTATGGCTACACCTTC. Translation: CASSSSRDRGLYGYTF.

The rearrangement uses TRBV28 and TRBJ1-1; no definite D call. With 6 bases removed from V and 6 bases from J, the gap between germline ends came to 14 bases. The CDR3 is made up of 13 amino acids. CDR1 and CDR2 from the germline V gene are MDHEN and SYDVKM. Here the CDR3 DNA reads TGTGCCAGCAGACCAACGAGAGTGGCTGAAGCTTTCTTT. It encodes CASRPTRVAEAFF.

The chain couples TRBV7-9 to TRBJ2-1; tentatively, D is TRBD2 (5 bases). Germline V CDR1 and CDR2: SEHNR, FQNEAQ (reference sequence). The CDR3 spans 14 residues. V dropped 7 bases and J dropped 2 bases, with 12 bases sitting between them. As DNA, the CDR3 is TGTGCCAGCATCCTCCCCGGGGCCTACAATGAGCAGTTCTTC. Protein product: CASILPGAYNEQFF.

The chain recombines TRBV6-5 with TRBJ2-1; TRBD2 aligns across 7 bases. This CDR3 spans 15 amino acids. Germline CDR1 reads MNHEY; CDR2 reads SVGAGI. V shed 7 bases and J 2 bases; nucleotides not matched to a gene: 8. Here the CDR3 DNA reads TGTGCCAGCACCTGGGAGCGGGGACCCTACAATGAGCAGTTCTTC. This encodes CASTWERGPYNEQFF.

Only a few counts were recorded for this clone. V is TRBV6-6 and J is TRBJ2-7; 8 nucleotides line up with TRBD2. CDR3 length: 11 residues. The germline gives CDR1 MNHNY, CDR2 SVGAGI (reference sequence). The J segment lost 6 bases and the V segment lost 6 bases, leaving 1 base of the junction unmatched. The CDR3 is CASRLAAEQYF. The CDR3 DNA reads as TGTGCCAGCAGACTAGCGGCCGAGCAGTACTTC.

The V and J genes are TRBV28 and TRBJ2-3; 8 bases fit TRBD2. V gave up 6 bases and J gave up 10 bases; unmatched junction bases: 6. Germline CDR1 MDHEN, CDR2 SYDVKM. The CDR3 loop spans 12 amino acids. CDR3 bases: TGTGCCAGCAGGACGGGGGGGAGGGCGCAGTATTTT. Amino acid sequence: CASRTGGRAQYF.

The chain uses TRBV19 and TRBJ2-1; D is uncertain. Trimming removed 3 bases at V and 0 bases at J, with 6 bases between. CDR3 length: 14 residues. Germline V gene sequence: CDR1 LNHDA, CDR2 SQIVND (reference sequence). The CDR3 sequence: CASSMTFSYNEQFF. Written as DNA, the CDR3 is TGTGCCAGTAGTATGACTTTCTCCTACAATGAGCAGTTCTTC.

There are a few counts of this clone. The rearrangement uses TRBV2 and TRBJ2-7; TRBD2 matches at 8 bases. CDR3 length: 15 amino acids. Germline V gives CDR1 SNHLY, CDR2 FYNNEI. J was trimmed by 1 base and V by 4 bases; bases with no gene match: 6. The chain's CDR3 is CASSAAGLGSYEQYF. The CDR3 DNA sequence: TGTGCCAGCAGTGCCGCGGGACTAGGTTCCTACGAGCAGTACTTC.

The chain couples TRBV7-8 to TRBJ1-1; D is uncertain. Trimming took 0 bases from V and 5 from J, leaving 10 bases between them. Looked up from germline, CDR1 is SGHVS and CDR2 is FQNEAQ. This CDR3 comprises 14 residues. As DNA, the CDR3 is TGTGCCAGCAGCTTAGCCCTCGGCGGGACTGAAGCTTTCTTT. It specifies CASSLALGGTEAFF.

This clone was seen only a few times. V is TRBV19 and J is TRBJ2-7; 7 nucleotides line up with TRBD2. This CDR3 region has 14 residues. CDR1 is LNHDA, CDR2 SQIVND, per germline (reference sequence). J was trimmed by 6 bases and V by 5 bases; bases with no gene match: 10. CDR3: CASSSQRDSVEQYF. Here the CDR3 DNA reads TGTGCCAGTAGTTCACAGCGGGATTCGGTCGAGCAGTACTTC.

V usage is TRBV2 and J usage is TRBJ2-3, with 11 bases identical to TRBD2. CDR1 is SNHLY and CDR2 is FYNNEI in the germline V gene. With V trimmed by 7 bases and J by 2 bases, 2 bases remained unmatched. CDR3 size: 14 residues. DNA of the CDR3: TGTGCCAGCAAGACTAGCGGGAACACAGATACGCAGTATTTT. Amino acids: CASKTSGNTDTQYF.

The CDR3 nucleotides are TGTGCCAGCAGACACTTTGGGAGGAATGGCTACACCTTC. It translates to CASRHFGRNGYTF. This chain uses TRBV28 with TRBJ1-2, with unresolved D. CDR1 is MDHEN, CDR2 SYDVKM, per germline. The V gene lost 6 bases and the J gene lost 6 bases, with 14 bases spanning the gap. The CDR3 loop spans 13 amino acids.

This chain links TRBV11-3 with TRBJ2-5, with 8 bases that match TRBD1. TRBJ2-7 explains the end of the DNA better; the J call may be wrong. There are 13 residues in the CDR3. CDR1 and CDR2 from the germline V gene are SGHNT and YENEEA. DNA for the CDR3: TGTGCCAGCAGCTCAGGGGGCGATTACGAGCAGTACTTC. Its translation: CASSSGGDYEQYF.

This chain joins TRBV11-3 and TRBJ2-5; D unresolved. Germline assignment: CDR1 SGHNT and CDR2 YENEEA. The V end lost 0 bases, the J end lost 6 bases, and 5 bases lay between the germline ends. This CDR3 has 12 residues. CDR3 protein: CASSLDGQTQYF. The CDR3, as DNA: TGTGCCAGCAGCTTAGATGGGCAGACCCAGTACTTC.

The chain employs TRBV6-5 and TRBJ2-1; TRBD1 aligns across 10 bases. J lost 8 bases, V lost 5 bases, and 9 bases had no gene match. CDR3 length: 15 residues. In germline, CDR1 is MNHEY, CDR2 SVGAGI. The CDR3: CASSTTGTGVDEQFF. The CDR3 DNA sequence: TGTGCCAGCAGTACGACCGGGACAGGGGTGGATGAGCAGTTCTTC.

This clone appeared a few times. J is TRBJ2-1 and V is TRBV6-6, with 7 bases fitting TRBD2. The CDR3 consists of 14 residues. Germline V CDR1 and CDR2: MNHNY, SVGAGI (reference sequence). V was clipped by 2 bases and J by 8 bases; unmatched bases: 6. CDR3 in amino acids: CASSYRTRGDEQFF. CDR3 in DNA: TGTGCCAGCAGTTACCGGACTAGGGGCGATGAGCAGTTCTTC.

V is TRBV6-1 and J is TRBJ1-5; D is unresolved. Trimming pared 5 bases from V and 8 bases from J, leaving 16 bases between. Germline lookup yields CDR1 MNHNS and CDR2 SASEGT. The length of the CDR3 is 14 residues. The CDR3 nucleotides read TGTGCCAGCAGTTTTGGTGGGCCCCTTGAGCCCCAGCATTTT. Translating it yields CASSFGGPLEPQHF.

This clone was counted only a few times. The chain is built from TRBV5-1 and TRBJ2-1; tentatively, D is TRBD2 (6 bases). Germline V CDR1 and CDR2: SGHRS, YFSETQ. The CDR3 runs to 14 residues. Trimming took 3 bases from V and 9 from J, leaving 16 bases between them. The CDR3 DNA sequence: TGCGCCAGCAGCTATTCGGGAGATCGTGCTGAGCAGTTCTTC. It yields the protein CASSYSGDRAEQFF.

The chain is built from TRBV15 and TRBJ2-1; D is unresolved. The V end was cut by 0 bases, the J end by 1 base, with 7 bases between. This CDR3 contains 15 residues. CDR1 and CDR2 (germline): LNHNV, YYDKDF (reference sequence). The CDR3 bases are TGTGCCACCAGCAGAGATCCGACATCCTACAATGAGCAGTTCTTC. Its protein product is CATSRDPTSYNEQFF.

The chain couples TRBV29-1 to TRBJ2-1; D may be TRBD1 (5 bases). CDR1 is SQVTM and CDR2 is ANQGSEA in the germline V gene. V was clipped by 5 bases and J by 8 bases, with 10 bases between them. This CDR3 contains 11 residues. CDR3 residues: CSVLSGHEQFF. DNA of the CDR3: TGCAGCGTTCTGTCAGGGCATGAGCAGTTCTTC.